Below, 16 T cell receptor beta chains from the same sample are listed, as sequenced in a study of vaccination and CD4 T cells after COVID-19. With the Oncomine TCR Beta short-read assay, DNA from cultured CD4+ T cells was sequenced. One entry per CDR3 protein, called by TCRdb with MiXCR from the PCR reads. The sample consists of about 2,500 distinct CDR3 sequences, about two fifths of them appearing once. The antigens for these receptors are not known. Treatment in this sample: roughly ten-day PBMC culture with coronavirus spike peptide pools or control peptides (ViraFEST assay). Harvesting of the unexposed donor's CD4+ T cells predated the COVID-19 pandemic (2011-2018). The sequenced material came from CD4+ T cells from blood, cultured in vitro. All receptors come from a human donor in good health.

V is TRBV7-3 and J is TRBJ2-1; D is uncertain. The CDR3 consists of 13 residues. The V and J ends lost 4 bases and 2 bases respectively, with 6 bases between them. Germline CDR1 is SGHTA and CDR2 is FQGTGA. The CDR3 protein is CASSSDPYNEQFF. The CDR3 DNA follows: TGTGCCAGCAGCTCGGACCCCTACAATGAGCAGTTCTTC.

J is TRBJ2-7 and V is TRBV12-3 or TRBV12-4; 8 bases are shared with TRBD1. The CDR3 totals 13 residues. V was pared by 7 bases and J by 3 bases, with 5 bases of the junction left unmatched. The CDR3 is CASTMDRDYEQYF. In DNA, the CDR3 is TGTGCCAGCACCATGGACAGGGACTACGAGCAGTACTTC.

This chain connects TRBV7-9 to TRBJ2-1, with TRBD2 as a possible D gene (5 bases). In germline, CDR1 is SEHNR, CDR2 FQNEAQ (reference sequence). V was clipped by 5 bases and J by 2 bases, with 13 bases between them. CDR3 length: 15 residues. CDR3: CASSTPSSPYNEQFF. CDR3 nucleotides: TGTGCCAGCAGCACCCCTAGCTCCCCCTACAATGAGCAGTTCTTC. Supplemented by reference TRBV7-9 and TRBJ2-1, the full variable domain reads DTGVSQNPRHKITKRGQNVTFRCDPISEHNRLYWYRQTLGQGPEFLTYFQNEAQLEKSRLLSDRFSAERPKGSFSTLEIQRTEQGDSAMYLCASSTPSSPYNEQFFGPGTRLTVL.

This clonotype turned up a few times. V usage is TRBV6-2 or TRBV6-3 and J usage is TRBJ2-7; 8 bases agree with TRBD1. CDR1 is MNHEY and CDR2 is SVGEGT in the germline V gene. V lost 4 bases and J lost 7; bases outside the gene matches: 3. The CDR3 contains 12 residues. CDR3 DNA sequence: TGTGCCAGCAGTTGGACAGGGCTTGAGCAGTACTTC. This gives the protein CASSWTGLEQYF.

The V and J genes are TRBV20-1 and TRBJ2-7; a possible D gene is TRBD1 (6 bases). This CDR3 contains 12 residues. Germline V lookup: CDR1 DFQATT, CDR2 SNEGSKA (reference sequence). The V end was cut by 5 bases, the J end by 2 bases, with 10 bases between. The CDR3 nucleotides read TGCAGTGCTGCACGGGACACCTACGAGCAGTACTTC. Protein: CSAARDTYEQYF.

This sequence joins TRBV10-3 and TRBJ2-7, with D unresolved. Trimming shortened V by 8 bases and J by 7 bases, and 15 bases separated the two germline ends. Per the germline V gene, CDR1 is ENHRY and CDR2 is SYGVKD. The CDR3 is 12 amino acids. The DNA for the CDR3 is TGTGCCATCGGAGCGCGGCCCTCGGAGCAGTACTTC. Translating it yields CAIGARPSEQYF.

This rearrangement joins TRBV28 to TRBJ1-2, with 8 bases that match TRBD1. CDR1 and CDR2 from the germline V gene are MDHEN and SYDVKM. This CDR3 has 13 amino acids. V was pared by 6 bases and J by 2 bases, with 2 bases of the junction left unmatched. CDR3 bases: TGTGCCAGCAGGCGACAGGGGAACTATGGCTACACCTTC. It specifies CASRRQGNYGYTF.

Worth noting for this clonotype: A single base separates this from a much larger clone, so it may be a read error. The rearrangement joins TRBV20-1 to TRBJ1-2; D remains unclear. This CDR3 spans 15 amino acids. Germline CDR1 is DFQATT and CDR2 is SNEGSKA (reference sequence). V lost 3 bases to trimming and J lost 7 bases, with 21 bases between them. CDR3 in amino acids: CSARSTPGGSFGYTF. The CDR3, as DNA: TGCAGTGCTAGGAGCACGCCCGGAGGTAGCTTTGGCTACACCTTC.

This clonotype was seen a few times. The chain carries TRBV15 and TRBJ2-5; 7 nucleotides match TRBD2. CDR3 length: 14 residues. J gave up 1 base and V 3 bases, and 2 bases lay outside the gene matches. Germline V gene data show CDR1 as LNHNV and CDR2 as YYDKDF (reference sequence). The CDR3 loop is CATSRGGVQETQYF. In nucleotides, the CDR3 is TGTGCCACCAGCAGGGGGGGGGTCCAAGAGACCCAGTACTTC.

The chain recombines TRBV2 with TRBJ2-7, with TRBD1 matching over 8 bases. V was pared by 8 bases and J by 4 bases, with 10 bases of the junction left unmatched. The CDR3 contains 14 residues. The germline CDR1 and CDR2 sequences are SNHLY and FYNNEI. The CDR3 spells CASGTGTESYEQYF. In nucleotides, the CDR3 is TGTGCCAGCGGGACAGGCACAGAGTCTTACGAGCAGTACTTC.

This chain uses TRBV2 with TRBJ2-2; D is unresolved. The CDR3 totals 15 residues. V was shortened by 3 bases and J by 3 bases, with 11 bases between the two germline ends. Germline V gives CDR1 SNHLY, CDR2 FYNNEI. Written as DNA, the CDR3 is TGTGCCAGCAGTGAGAACCCCCGGGACACCGGGGAGCTGTTTTTT. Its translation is CASSENPRDTGELFF.

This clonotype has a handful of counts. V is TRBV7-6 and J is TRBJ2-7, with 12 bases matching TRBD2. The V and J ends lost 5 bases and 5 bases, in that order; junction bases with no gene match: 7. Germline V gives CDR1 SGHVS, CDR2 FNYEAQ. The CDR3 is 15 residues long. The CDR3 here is CASSRTSGAADEQYF. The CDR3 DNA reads TGTGCCAGCAGCCGGACTAGCGGGGCCGCGGACGAGCAGTACTTC.

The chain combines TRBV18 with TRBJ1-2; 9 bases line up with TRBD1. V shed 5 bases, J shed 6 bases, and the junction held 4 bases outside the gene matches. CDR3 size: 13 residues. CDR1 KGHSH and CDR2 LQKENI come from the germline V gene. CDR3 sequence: CASSSDRGHGYTF. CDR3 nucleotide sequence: TGTGCCAGCTCATCGGACAGGGGCCATGGCTACACCTTC.

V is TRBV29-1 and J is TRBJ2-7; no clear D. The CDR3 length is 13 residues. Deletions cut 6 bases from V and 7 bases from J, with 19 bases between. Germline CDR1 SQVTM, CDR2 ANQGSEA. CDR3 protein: CSVKRGPQAEQYF. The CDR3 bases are TGCAGCGTCAAGAGAGGACCCCAAGCTGAGCAGTACTTC.

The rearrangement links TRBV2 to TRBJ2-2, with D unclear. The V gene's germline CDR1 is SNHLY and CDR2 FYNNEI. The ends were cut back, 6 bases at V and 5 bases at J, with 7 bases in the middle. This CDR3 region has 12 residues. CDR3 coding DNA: TGTGCCAGCAGCTATGCTACCGGGGAGCTGTTTTTT. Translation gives CASSYATGELFF.

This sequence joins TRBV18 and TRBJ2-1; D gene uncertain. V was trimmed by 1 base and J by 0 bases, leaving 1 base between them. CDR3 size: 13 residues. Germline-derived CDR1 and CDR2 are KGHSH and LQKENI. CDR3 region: CASSPLSYNEQFF. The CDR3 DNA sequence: TGTGCCAGCTCACCACTCTCCTACAATGAGCAGTTCTTC.